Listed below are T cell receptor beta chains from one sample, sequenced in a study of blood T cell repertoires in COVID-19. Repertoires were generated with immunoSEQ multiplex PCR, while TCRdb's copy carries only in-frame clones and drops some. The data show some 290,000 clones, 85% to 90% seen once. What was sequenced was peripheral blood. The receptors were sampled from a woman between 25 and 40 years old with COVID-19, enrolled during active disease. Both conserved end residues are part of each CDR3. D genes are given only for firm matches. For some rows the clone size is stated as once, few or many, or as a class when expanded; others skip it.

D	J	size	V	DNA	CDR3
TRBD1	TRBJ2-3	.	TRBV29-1	TGCAGCGTTGATAGACAGGGAGATACGCAGTATTTT	CSVDRQGDTQYF
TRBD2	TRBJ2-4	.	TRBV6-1	TGTGCCAGCAGTGACCTTAGCGGGAGTTCGCACATTCAGTACTTC	CASSDLSGSSHIQYF
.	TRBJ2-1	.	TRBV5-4	TGTGCCATCTCGACCGGGTTATCCTACAATGAGCAGTTCTTC	CAISTGLSYNEQFF
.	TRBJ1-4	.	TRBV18	TGTGCCAGCTCACCAGAGGGACATCGTAATGAAAAACTGTTTTTT	CASSPEGHRNEKLFF
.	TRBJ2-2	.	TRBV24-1	TGTGCCACCAGTGATTCAGGGGCCGGTGACACCGGGGAGCTGTTTTTT	CATSDSGAGDTGELFF
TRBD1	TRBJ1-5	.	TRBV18	TGTGCCAGCTCACTCGACAGGGGTGACAATCAGCCCCAGCATTTT	CASSLDRGDNQPQHF
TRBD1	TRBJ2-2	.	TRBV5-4	TGTGCCAGCAGCCGAAAGGGACAGGGGAACACCGGGGAGCTGTTTTTT	CASSRKGQGNTGELFF
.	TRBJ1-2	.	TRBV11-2	TGTGCCAGCAGCCCCCGGTTCCCGGGCTATGGCTACACCTTC	CASSPRFPGYGYTF
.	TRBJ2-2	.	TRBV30	TGTGCCTGGAGTGTTGATTGGCAGGGAACCGGGGAGCTGTTTTTT	CAWSVDWQGTGELFF
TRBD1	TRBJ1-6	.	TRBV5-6	TGTGCCAGCAGCTTTAGGGACAGCAAATCAGCCCTCCACTTT	CASSFRDSKSALHF
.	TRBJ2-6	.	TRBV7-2	TGTGCCAGCAGCTTAGTTAGCGTCGCTGGGGCCAACGTCCTGACTTTC	CASSLVSVAGANVLTF
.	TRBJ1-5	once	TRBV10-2	TGCGCCAGCAGCACCGGGACGGGGGGACAGCCCCAGCATTTT	CASSTGTGGQPQHF
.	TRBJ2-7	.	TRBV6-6	TGTGCCAGCAGTTACTCGGCTTCCTACGAGCAGTACTTC	CASSYSASYEQYF
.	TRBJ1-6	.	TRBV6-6	TGTGCCAGCAGTTACGACATTTCACCCCTCCACTTT	CASSYDISPLHF
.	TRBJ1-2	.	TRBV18	TGTGCCAGCTCACCACCGAGGGGGACGGACTATGGCTACACCTTC	CASSPPRGTDYGYTF
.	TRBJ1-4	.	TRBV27	TGTGCCAGCAGTCCCTACGGTGCAACTAATGAAAAACTGTTTTTT	CASSPYGATNEKLFF
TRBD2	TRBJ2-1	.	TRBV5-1	TGCGCCAGCAGCTTGGGGAGTTCTAGCGGGAGGGTAAATGAGCAGTTCTTC	CASSLGSSSGRVNEQFF
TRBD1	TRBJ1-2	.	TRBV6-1	TGTGCCAGCAGTGAAGGGACAGGGGGAATGGGCTACACCTTC	CASSEGTGGMGYTF
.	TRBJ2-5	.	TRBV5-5	TGTGCCAGCAGCTTTAGCGAGACCCAGTACTTC	CASSFSETQYF
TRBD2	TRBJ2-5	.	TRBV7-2	TGTGCCAGCAGCTTCGGGACTAGCGGACAAGAGACCCAGTACTTC	CASSFGTSGQETQYF
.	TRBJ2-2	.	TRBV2	TGTGCCAGCAGTGAATTTCCAGGGGCGAGGAACACCGGGGAGCTGTTTTTT	CASSEFPGARNTGELFF
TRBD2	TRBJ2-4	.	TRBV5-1	TGCGCCAGCAGGTTAGCGGGAGGTTCCCAAAACATTCAGTACTTC	CASRLAGGSQNIQYF
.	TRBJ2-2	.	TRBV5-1	TGCGCCAGCACCAGGACAGAGACCGGGGAGCTGTTTTTT	CASTRTETGELFF
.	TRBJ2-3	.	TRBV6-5	TGTGCCAGCAGTCGGACTTCCCGCGGCGATACGCAGTATTTT	CASSRTSRGDTQYF
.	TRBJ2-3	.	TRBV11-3	TGTGCCAGCAGCTTGGGACTTGCCACAGATACGCAGTATTTT	CASSLGLATDTQYF
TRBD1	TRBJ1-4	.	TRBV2	TGTGCCAGCAGTAGAGACAGGGAAGAAAAACTGTTTTTT	CASSRDREEKLFF
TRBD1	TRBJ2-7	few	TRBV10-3	TGTGCCATCAGCCAAATGACAGGGGACTCCTACGAGCAGTACTTC	CAISQMTGDSYEQYF
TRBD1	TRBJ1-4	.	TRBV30	TGTGCCTGCTTGGGGACAGGGGGAGGAAAACTGTTTTTT	CACLGTGGGKLFF
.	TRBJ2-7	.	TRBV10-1	TGCGCCAGGACACGGCCTGTCGGCGAGCAGTACTTC	CARTRPVGEQYF
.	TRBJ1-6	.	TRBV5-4	TGTGCCAGCAGCCTTAAAGGCGGGGCCTCCTCCTATAATTCACCCCTCCACTTT	CASSLKGGASSYNSPLHF
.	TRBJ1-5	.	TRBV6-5	TGTGCCAGCAGTCAGACGGGATTTAGCAATCAGCCCCAGCATTTT	CASSQTGFSNQPQHF
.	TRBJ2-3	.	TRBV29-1	TGCAGCGTTGGTAGAGGGACAGATACGCAGTATTTT	CSVGRGTDTQYF
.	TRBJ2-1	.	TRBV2	TGTGCCAGCAGTGAAGACAGGTCTACGAATGAGCAGTTCTTC	CASSEDRSTNEQFF
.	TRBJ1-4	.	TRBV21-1	TGTGCCAGCAGTGCCACAGGGGCTAAGCGTGAAAAACTGTTTTTT	CASSATGAKREKLFF
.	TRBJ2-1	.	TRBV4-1	TGCGCCAGCAGCCACTCACAGGGATTAGGGAATGAGCAGTTCTTC	CASSHSQGLGNEQFF